These 7 T cell receptor beta chains were all obtained from the same sample, sequenced in a study of blood T cells in healthy people across ages. The authors ran a second PCR of roughly 6 to 11 cycles using a sample-barcoded 5' primer and a J-beta primer mix. TCRdb called the 5' RACE reads again in MiXCR, with one record for every CDR3 protein. In the table there are a few hundred thousand distinct CDR3 sequences, 27% of which are singletons. The sequenced sample consisted of blood. Receptor source: a woman in her 70s in good health.

This clonotype came up once. In DNA form, the CDR3 reads TGTGCCAGCAGCCTTGGACTACCGGGGAACATTCAGTACTTC. Its translation: CASSLGLPGNIQYF. The chain links TRBV5-6 to TRBJ2-4; tentatively, D is TRBD2 (6 bases). The CDR3 sequence is 14 residues long. V was clipped by 4 bases and J by 7 bases, with 15 bases between them. The germline gives CDR1 SGHDT, CDR2 YYEEEE.

This chain uses TRBV5-1 with TRBJ1-2, with a weak D call TRBD1 (5 bases). The V gene's germline CDR1 is SGHRS and CDR2 YFSETQ. Trimming left V 4 bases short and J 10 bases short, with 17 bases between. This CDR3 contains 13 residues. In DNA, the CDR3 is TGCGCCAGCAGCGTCGACCATACAGGCGACTACACCTTC. It is translated as CASSVDHTGDYTF. The full variable domain, rest sourced from reference TRBV5-1 and TRBJ1-2, is KAGVTQTPRYLIKTRGQQVTLSCSPISGHRSVSWYQQTPGQGLQFLFEYFSETQRNKGNFPGRFSGRQFSNSRSEMNVSTLELGDSALYLCASSVDHTGDYTFGSGTRLTVV.

This chain joins TRBV3-1 and TRBJ2-5; D not certain. The J call is uncertain, as TRBJ2-7 better fits the DNA end. This CDR3 spans 14 amino acids. Germline lookup yields CDR1 LGHDT and CDR2 YNNKEL (reference sequence). In DNA, the CDR3 is TGTGCCAGCAGCTCCCGGAAGGGCGACTACGAGCAGTACTTC. It translates to CASSSRKGDYEQYF.

This clonotype was observed a few times. V is TRBV7-9 and J is TRBJ1-1; D is possibly TRBD1 (5 bases). The CDR3 consists of 14 residues. The germline CDR1 and CDR2 sequences are SEHNR and FQNEAQ (reference sequence). V lost 5 bases and J 2 bases, leaving 12 bases between the germline ends. CDR3 DNA: TGTGCCAGCAGCGCGGACACTGAAAACACTGAAGCTTTCTTT. Translated, it gives CASSADTENTEAFF. Based on the CDR3 plus reference TRBV7-9 and TRBJ1-1, the full variable domain is DTGVSQNPRHKITKRGQNVTFRCDPISEHNRLYWYRQTLGQGPEFLTYFQNEAQLEKSRLLSDRFSAERPKGSFSTLEIQRTEQGDSAMYLCASSADTENTEAFFGQGTRLTVV.

This clonotype was seen once. The J gene is TRBJ2-5, the V gene TRBV4-1; D ambiguous. Trimming pared 0 bases from V and 5 bases from J, leaving 7 bases between. This CDR3 is built from 13 residues. Per the germline V gene, CDR1 is MGHRA and CDR2 is YSYEKL. CDR3 DNA: TGCGCCAGCAGCCAAGATCGCATGGAGACCCAGTACTTC. Its translation is CASSQDRMETQYF.

This clonotype was seen a handful of times. At one of its ends the junction is not consistent with the germline gene, which may arise from a read error. The chain is built from TRBV6-2 or TRBV6-3 and TRBJ2-4; 12 bases are a match to TRBD2. Germline lookup yields CDR1 MNHEY and CDR2 SVGEGT. The CDR3 consists of 17 residues. CDR3 sequence reads: CASSYTRLAGAKNIQYF. The CDR3 DNA follows: TGTGCCAGCAGTTACACCCGACTAGCGGGGGCCAAAAACATTCAATACTTC.

The chain couples TRBV6-1 to TRBJ1-5, with D possibly TRBD1 on 6 matching bases. Germline CDR1 MNHNS, CDR2 SASEGT. CDR3 size: 15 residues. V lost 7 bases to trimming and J lost 4 bases, with 17 bases between them. CDR3 region: CASKTNTGFNQPQHF. The DNA for the CDR3 is TGTGCCAGCAAGACCAATACAGGGTTTAATCAGCCCCAGCATTTT.